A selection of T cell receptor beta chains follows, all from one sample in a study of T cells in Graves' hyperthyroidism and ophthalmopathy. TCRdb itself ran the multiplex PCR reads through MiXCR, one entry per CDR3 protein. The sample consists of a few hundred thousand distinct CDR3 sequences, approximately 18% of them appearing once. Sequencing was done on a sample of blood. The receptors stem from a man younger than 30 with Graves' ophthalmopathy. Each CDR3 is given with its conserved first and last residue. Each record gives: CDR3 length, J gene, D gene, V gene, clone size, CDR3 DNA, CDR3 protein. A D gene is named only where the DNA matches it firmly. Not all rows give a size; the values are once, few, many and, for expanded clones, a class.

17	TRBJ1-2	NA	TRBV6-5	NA	TGTGCCATCAGTGAGTCGAGTTCGGGACTAACTTCACACGGCTACACCTTC	CAISESSSGLTSHGYTF
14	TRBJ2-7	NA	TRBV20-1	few	TGCAGTGCTAGCCTCCCCCGAGACTCCTACGAGCAGTACTTC	CSASLPRDSYEQYF
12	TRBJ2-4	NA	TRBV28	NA	TGTGCCAGCAGTTGGACAGCCGCTATTCAGTACTTC	CASSWTAAIQYF
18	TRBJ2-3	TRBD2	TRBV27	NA	TGTGCCAGCAGTTTGAGAGTTCAGCTAGCGGGAGTCCCAGATACGCAGTATTTT	CASSLRVQLAGVPDTQYF
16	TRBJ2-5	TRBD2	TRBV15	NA	TGTGCCACCAGCAGAGGGATAGCGGGGGGTCAAGAGACCCAGTACTTC	CATSRGIAGGQETQYF
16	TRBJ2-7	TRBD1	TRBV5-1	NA	TGCGCCAGCAGCTGCCTATCCGGGACAGGATCCTACGAGCAGTACTTC	CASSCLSGTGSYEQYF
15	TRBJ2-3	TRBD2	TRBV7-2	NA	TGTGCCAGCAGCCGGGTCAGCGGGGGGGCTGGTACGCAGTATTTT	CASSRVSGGAGTQYF
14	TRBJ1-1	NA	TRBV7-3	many	TGTGCCAGCAGCTTGACAGCGCCTTTTACTGAAGCTTTCTTT	CASSLTAPFTEAFF
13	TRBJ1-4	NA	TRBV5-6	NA	TGTGCCAGCAGCTGGAGGGCGGGTGAAAAACTGTTTTTT	CASSWRAGEKLFF
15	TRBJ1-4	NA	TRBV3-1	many	TGTGCCAGCAAGCGTAATACAGCCTTTAATGAAAAACTGTTTTTT	CASKRNTAFNEKLFF
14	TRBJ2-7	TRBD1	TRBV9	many	TGTGCCAGCAGCGTTGGGGACAGGAGCTACGAGCAGTACTTC	CASSVGDRSYEQYF
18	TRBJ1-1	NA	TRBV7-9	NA	TGTGCCAGCAGTCGGGACTCTAGCGGGGGGGGGGCGAGGACTGAAGCTTTCTTT	CASSRDSSGGGARTEAFF
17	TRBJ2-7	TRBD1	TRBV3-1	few	TGTGCCAGCAGCCAAGGCTCCAGCGGCACAGGGGGATACGAGCAGTACTTC	CASSQGSSGTGGYEQYF
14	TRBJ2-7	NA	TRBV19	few	TGTGCCAGTAGTATGGGACGGATGTTTTACGAGCAGTACTTC	CASSMGRMFYEQYF
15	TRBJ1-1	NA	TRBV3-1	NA	TGTGCCAGCAGCCAAGTTCGGGGGGCCGGTACTGAAGCTTTCTTT	CASSQVRGAGTEAFF
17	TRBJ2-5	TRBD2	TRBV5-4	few	TGTGCCAGCAGTCCGGGACTAGCGGGGGGAAGCCAAGAGACCCAGTACTTC	CASSPGLAGGSQETQYF
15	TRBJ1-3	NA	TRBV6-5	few	TGTGCCAGCAGTTACTCGGGGACAACTGGAAACACCATATATTTT	CASSYSGTTGNTIYF
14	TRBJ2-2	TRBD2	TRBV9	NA	TGTGCCAGCAGTAGGACTAGAGACACCGGGGAGCTGTTTTTT	CASSRTRDTGELFF
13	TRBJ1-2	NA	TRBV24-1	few	TGTGCCACCAGTGCTGACACTAACTATGGCTACACCTTC	CATSADTNYGYTF
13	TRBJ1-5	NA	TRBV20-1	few	TGCAGTGCTTACGGGGGGCCGGGGCAGCCCCAGCATTTT	CSAYGGPGQPQHF
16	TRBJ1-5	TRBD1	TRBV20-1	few	TGCAGTGCTAGTTCCGGGACAGGGGTAGGAAATCAGCCCCAGCATTTT	CSASSGTGVGNQPQHF
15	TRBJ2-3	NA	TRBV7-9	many	TGTGCCAGCAGCTTAACCCCAGGTCCAGGAGATACGCAGTATTTT	CASSLTPGPGDTQYF
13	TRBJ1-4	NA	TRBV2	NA	TGTGCCAGCATATTACAGCCCCCTCAAGGACTGTTTTTT	CASILQPPQGLFF
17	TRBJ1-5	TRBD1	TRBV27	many	TGTGCCAGCAGTCCCCATCCCGCAGGGGGAGGAAATCAGCCCCAGCATTTT	CASSPHPAGGGNQPQHF
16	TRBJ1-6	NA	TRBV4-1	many	TGCGCCAGCAGCCAAGATAGGGTGGGGCGTAATTCACCCCTCCACTTT	CASSQDRVGRNSPLHF
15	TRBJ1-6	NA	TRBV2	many	TGTGCCAGCAGTGTGACGAGCTCCTATAATTCACCCCTCCACTTT	CASSVTSSYNSPLHF
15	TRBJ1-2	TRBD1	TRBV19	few	TGTGCCAGTAGTACCTCCGGGACAGCCAACTATGGCTACACCTTC	CASSTSGTANYGYTF
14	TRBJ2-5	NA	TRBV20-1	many	TGCAGTGCTAGGCAGGGGGGATCCCAAGAGACCCAGTACTTC	CSARQGGSQETQYF
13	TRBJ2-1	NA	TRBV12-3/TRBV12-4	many	TGTGCCAGCAGTTTGAGCGGCCCGAGGGAGCAGTTCTTC	CASSLSGPREQFF
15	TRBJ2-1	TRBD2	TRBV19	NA	TGTGCCAGTAGTAGTAACGGGGGGGGGTACAATGAGCAGTTCTTC	CASSSNGGGYNEQFF
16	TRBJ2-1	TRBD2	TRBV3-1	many	TGTGCCAGCAGCCAAGAGACTAGCGGGGTTTACAATGAGCAGTTCTTC	CASSQETSGVYNEQFF
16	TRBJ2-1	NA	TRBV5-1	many	TGCGCCAGCAGTAAATTGGGGGGCGAGGTCTCGAATGAGCAGTTCTTC	CASSKLGGEVSNEQFF
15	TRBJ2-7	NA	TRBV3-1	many	TGTGCCAGCAGCCAAGCGGGGACCCGCTCCTACGAGCAGTACTTC	CASSQAGTRSYEQYF
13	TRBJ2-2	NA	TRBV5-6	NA	TGTGCCAGCAGCTTGGTTCTCACCGGGGAGCTGTTTTTT	CASSLVLTGELFF
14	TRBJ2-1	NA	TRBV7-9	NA	TGTGCCAGCAGCTTAGAAATAGCCGCCAATGAGCAGTTCTTC	CASSLEIAANEQFF
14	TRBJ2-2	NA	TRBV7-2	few	TGTGCCAGCAGCCCTCGACAGGCGTCCGGGGAGCTGTTTTTT	CASSPRQASGELFF
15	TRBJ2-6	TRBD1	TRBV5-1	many	TGCGCCAGCAGCTGGGACAGCTCTGGGGCCAACGTCCTGACTTTC	CASSWDSSGANVLTF
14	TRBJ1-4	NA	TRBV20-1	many	TGCAGTGCTAGGTCATCGGGGAATAATGAAAAACTGTTTTTT	CSARSSGNNEKLFF
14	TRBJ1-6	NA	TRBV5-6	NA	TGTGCCAGCAGCTCCCGGGCCCTTAATTCACCCCTCCACTTT	CASSSRALNSPLHF
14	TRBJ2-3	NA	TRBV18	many	TGTGCCAGCTCACCAGAGACATGGGGGGATACGCAGTATTTT	CASSPETWGDTQYF
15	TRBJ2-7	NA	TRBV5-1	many	TGCGCCAGCAGCATAACAGCCGGGGGATCCTACGAGCAGTACTTC	CASSITAGGSYEQYF
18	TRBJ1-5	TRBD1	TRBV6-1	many	TGTGCCAGCAGTTCCGGGACAGGGCTAACCTATAGCAATCAGCCCCAGCATTTT	CASSSGTGLTYSNQPQHF
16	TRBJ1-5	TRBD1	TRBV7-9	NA	TGTGCCAGCAGCTTAGGCCAGGGGGCTAGTCATCAGCCCCAGCATTTT	CASSLGQGASHQPQHF
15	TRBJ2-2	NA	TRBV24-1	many	TGTGCCACCAGTGACAACAGGGAATCCACCGGGGAGCTGTTTTTT	CATSDNRESTGELFF
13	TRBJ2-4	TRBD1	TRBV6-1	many	TGTGCCAGCAGTGAAGGGCAGGGGGACATTCAGTACTTC	CASSEGQGDIQYF
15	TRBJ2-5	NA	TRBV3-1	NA	TGTGCCAGCAGCCCAAACCTTGGATTCCAAGAGACCCAGTACTTC	CASSPNLGFQETQYF
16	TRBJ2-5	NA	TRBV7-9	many	TGTGCCAGCAGCTTAGTAGGACCGCGAGGGTTAGAGACCCAGTACTTC	CASSLVGPRGLETQYF
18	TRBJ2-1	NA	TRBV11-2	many	TGTGCCAGCAGCTTAGTTGCCCGGGGATGGCAATCCTACAATGAGCAGTTCTTC	CASSLVARGWQSYNEQFF
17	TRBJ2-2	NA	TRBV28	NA	TGTGCCTGCACTAGCGTCGCAGGGACAGCAAACACCGGGGAGCTGTTTTTT	CACTSVAGTANTGELFF